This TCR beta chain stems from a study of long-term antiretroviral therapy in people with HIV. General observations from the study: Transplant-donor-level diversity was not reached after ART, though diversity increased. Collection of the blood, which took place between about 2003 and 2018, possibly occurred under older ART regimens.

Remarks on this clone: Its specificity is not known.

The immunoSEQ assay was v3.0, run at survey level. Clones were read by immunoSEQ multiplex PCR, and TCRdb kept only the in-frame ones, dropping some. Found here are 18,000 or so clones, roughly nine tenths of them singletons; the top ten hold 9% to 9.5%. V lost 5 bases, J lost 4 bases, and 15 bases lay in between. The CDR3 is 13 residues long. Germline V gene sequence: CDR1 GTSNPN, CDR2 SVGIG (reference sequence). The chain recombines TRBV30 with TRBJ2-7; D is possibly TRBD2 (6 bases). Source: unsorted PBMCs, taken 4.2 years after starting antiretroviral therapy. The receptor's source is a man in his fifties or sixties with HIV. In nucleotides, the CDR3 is TGTGCCTGGTCTGCCGGGGGTGTGTACGAGCAGTACTTC. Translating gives CAWSAGGVYEQYF.